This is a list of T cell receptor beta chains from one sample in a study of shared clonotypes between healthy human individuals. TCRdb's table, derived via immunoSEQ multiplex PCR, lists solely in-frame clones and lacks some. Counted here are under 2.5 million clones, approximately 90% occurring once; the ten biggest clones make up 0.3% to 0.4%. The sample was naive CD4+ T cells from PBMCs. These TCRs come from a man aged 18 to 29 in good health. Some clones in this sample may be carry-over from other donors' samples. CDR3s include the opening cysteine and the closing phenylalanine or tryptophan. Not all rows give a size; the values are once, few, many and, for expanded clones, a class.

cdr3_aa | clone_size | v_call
CASSAQGQASSEAFF | . | TRBV9
CASSDRVSYNEQFF | once | TRBV2
CASSPEGWTGNTIYF | . | TRBV6-1
CASTHSGALSGELFF | once | TRBV11-3
CASSLLGSYEQYF | . | TRBV7-4
CASSPQGRVYNEQFF | . | TRBV7-9
CASSTGQLAKNIQYF | . | TRBV28
CASSPMSSGSHEQYF | once | TRBV7-3
CASSPREGEQFF | . | TRBV18
CASSQTTGGYGYTF | . | TRBV6-5
CASSPPSGGGHNEQFF | . | TRBV18
CASSQDRTRPQHF | . | TRBV7-2
CASSLGTVDYEQYF | . | TRBV5-1
CASSVTSANTGELFF | . | TRBV9
CASRKGVGEIETQYF | . | TRBV2
CATSRGTGKNSGELFF | . | TRBV15
CASSQPGQGEKGIYF | . | TRBV4-1
CASSYDRGNEKLFF | . | TRBV6-5
CATNLDRQETQYF | . | TRBV6-1
CASSLEGVGNTEAFF | . | TRBV11-2
CASSLGLAATNEQFF | . | TRBV5-1
CASSWGTGQRSEQYF | . | TRBV5-1
CASSSPPGALTTEAFF | . | TRBV19
CASSLTPGVEETQYF | . | TRBV7-9
CASGAGNFNYGYTF | . | TRBV28
CASSVEAYATNEKLFF | few | TRBV9
CASSLEWGTSTGELFF | . | TRBV5-1
CASSLTRGSGANVLTF | . | TRBV5-1
CASSLGGYGYTF | few | TRBV5-1
CASSAVRGNHDTQYF | . | TRBV25-1
CASSQAGTGRVYGYTF | . | TRBV4-1
CASSQGLQMRGYTGELFF | . | TRBV4-1
CASSLWGTQLFF | . | TRBV11-2
CASSLTRNSPLHF | . | TRBV5-1
CASSRGENTEAFF | . | TRBV5-1
CASSLMGEASYEQYF | . | TRBV2
CASSLAWTGSTDTQYF | . | TRBV5-1
CASSEPQTVFVQYF | . | TRBV6-1
CASSETGPDTQYF | . | TRBV9
CASSLGEGNTIYF | . | TRBV5-1
CASSSDPTARAFF | . | TRBV7-8